This TCR beta chain was recorded in a study of T cell changes during pregnancy in multiple sclerosis. Data came from immunoSEQ multiplex PCR; TCRdb stores just in-frame clones and leaves some out. The sample consists of about 55,000 clones, 94% of them appearing once. This TCR came from a female donor with multiple sclerosis, enrolled in a pregnancy study. The source was CD8+ T cells from peripheral blood mononuclear cells, collected in the third trimester of pregnancy.

The CDR3 spells CASSFINSGGLPYEQYF. The CDR3 nucleotides read TGTGCCAGCAGCTTTATTAACTCGGGAGGGCTCCCCTACGAGCAGTACTTC. This chain joins TRBV5-4 and TRBJ2-7, with 8 nucleotides matching TRBD2. The CDR3 loop spans 17 amino acids. Germline values: CDR1 SGHNT, CDR2 YYREEE (reference sequence). Trimming at V came to 2 bases and at J to 2 bases, leaving 12 bases not matched to a gene.